Shown below are 16 T cell receptor beta chains from a single sample sequenced in a study of tumor and adjacent non-tumor tissue in lung cancer. A modified ARM-PCR protocol with three rounds of nested PCR amplified TCRbeta. TCRdb used MiXCR to reprocess the multiplex PCR reads, holding one entry per CDR3 protein. The sample carries over 130,000 distinct CDR3 sequences, approximately 66% recorded once. This sample's RNA came from whole unsorted tissue. Sequencing was done on a sample of lung tumor tissue. The receptors were gathered from a man aged 55 to 69 with small cell lung cancer.

Points on this clonotype: One junction end does not reproduce the germline sequence, and a read error may be involved. The chain employs TRBV30 and TRBJ1-1; TRBD1 aligns across 8 bases. This CDR3 is 13 amino acids long. Germline V CDR1 and CDR2: GTSNPN, SVGIG (reference sequence). DNA of the CDR3: TGTGTCGTAACAGGGGGTCCATTCACTGAAGCTATCTTT. This encodes CVVTGGPFTEAIF.

About this clonotype itself: It may be a read error: a sequence one base away is much more abundant. This chain links TRBV5-5 with TRBJ2-3; D tentatively reads TRBD1 or TRBD2 (7 bases each). The germline gives CDR1 SGHKS, CDR2 YYEKEE (reference sequence). This CDR3 contains 17 residues. V lost 2 bases, J lost 5 bases, and 21 bases lay in between. The CDR3: CASSLIGEGGGRDTQYF. In nucleotides, the CDR3 is TGTGCCAGCAGCTTAATTGGTGAGGGAGGGGGCAGAGATACGCAGTATTTT.

To note about this clonotype: A much larger clone lies one base from this, so it may be a read error. The chain couples TRBV5-4 to TRBJ2-7; D assignment may be TRBD1 or TRBD2 (5 bases each). Germline values: CDR1 SGHNT, CDR2 YYREEE (reference sequence). This CDR3 has 13 amino acids. The CDR3 DNA is TGTGCCAGCAGCTTGCCGGGGCCCTACAAGCAGTACTTC. It codes for CASSLPGPYKQYF.

The chain combines TRBV5-6 with TRBJ2-7; 9 bases line up with TRBD1. The germline CDR1 and CDR2 sequences are SGHDT and YYEEEE. V shed 6 bases and J 6 bases; nucleotides not matched to a gene: 22. The CDR3 runs 18 residues. The CDR3 reads CASNSPAGQGLGFREQYF. For the CDR3, the DNA is TGTGCCAGCAACTCCCCCGCGGGACAGGGTTTGGGTTTCCGCGAGCAGTACTTC. Based on the CDR3 plus reference TRBV5-6 and TRBJ2-7, the full variable domain is DAGVTQSPTHLIKTRGQQVTLRCSPKSGHDTVSWYQQALGQGPQFIFQYYEEEERQRGNFPDRFSGHQFPNYSSELNVNALLLGDSALYLCASNSPAGQGLGFREQYFGPGTRLTVT.

The chain carries TRBV12-3 or TRBV12-4 and TRBJ2-1, with a possible D match to TRBD2 (6 bases). V dropped 9 bases and J dropped 7 bases, with 16 bases sitting between them. This CDR3 contains 13 residues. The CDR3 loop reads CASRLDGRNEQFF. The CDR3 region has the DNA TGTGCCAGTAGACTAGATGGTCGAAATGAGCAGTTCTTC.

In regard to this clonotype: Relative to the germline gene, one junction end is altered; a read error may explain this. This chain uses TRBV20-1 with TRBJ2-7; 10 nucleotides line up with TRBD1. Germline values: CDR1 DFQATT, CDR2 SNEGSKA (reference sequence). The CDR3 covers 14 residues. CDR3 residues: CSGTGQGGSYVQYF. The CDR3 DNA is TGCAGTGGTACAGGACAGGGGGGCTCCTACGTGCAGTACTTC.

About this clonotype: The germline gene is not matched at one end of the junction; a read error may be the cause. V is TRBV4-1 and J is TRBJ2-5, with TRBD2 as a possible D gene (6 bases). The V gene's germline CDR1 is MGHRA and CDR2 YSYEKL. The CDR3 runs 14 residues. CDR3 in DNA: TGCGCCAGCAACCAAGGACTAACACGAGAGACCCAGTACTTC. This gives the protein CASNQGLTRETQYF.

This clonotype came up a few times. The CDR3 nucleotides are TGTGCCAGCAGTCAAGGGACGCGGCTCTCCGAGCAGTACTTC. Translating it yields CASSQGTRLSEQYF. The V call is TRBV12-3 or TRBV12-4, the J call TRBJ2-7; D might be TRBD1 or TRBD2, each matching 5 bases. The CDR3 spans 14 residues. The ends were cut back, 5 bases at V and 6 bases at J, with 17 bases in the middle.

Concerning this clonotype itself: The junction departs from germline at one end; a sequencing error may be responsible. The chain has TRBV12-3 or TRBV12-4 and TRBJ2-1, with 7 bases identical to TRBD2. The CDR3 has 17 amino acids. The CDR3 DNA is TGTGCCAACAGTTCCCGGGGGGAAGCGGGACCCCTGGGTGAGCAGTTCTTC. As protein: CANSSRGEAGPLGEQFF.

V usage is TRBV6-6 and J usage is TRBJ1-3; D is undetermined. From germline, CDR1 is MNHNY and CDR2 SVGAGI (reference sequence). This CDR3 has 15 residues. The V gene lost 6 bases and the J gene lost 1 base, with 13 bases spanning the gap. CDR3 region: CASRPDGGSGNTIYF. DNA for the CDR3: TGTGCCAGCAGACCAGACGGAGGGTCTGGAAACACCATATATTTT.

As to this clonotype: A single base separates this from a much larger clone, so it may be a read error. The rearrangement uses TRBV12-3 or TRBV12-4 and TRBJ2-3; weak D call: TRBD2 (5 bases). CDR3 length equals 12 residues. The CDR3 sequence: CASTLVAGAQYF. In nucleotides, the CDR3 is TGTGCCAGCACTTTAGTGGCCGGGGCGCAGTATTTT.

About this clonotype: Here the CDR3 omits its conserved ending phenylalanine or tryptophan, so a read error is the likely source. This chain links TRBV29-1 with TRBJ1-1; 8 bases match TRBD1. Germline V gene sequence: CDR1 SQVTM, CDR2 ANQGSEA. Trimming removed 3 bases from V and 4 bases from J; junction bases left unmatched: 10. The CDR3 length is 15 residues. The CDR3, as DNA: TGCAGCGTTGACAGCGGGACAGGATATATCACTGAAGCTTTCTTA. It encodes CSVDSGTGYITEAFL.

The chain couples TRBV20-1 to TRBJ2-2; D is uncertain. CDR1 and CDR2 (germline): DFQATT, SNEGSKA (reference sequence). The CDR3 is made up of 15 amino acids. The CDR3: CRAAPPSDPSGELFF. CDR3 sequence (DNA): TGCAGGGCTGCCCCGCCGTCTGATCCCTCCGGGGAGCTGTTTTTT.

With respect to this clonotype: Possible read error: a much larger clone is one base away. The chain combines TRBV28 with TRBJ1-2; D call uncertain. Deletions cut 5 bases from V and 10 bases from J, with 14 bases between. Germline CDR1 and CDR2: MDHEN and SYDVKM. The length of the CDR3 is 12 residues. This CDR3 is CASSQTLQDYTF. CDR3 nucleotide sequence: TGTGCCAGCAGTCAAACGTTACAAGACTACACCTTC.

The genes are TRBV5-1 and TRBJ2-1, with TRBD2 matching 9 bases. This CDR3 has 15 residues. V dropped 2 bases and J dropped 3; count of bases not matched to a gene: 3. The germline gives CDR1 SGHRS, CDR2 YFSETQ. The CDR3 spells CASSFQAGGYNEQFF. Written as DNA, the CDR3 is TGCGCCAGCAGCTTCCAAGCGGGAGGCTACAATGAGCAGTTCTTC.

This clonotype has only a few counts. This could be a read error, since a much larger clone is one nucleotide away. This chain joins TRBV20-1 and TRBJ2-1; the match to TRBD2 covers 9 bases. The length of the CDR3 is 14 residues. CDR1 is DFQATT, CDR2 SNEGSKA, per germline (reference sequence). J lost 6 bases, V lost 5 bases, and 8 bases had no gene match. As DNA, the CDR3 is TGCAGTGCTGTTAGCGGGGGAGGGATCAATGAGCAGTTCTTC. It encodes CSAVSGGGINEQFF.